The clone carrying this TCR beta chain has only one observation. The germline V gene has CDR1 SGHTA and CDR2 FQGNSA. V was trimmed by 0 bases and J by 0 bases, leaving 6 bases between them. The CDR3 length is 14 residues. These data originate in a study of blood T cell repertoires in COVID-19. Measured with immunoSEQ multiplex PCR; TCRdb has only the in-frame clones, and not every one. The sample consists of about 220,000 clones, roughly four fifths of them appearing once. The material sequenced was PBMCs or T cells enriched from blood (not recorded which). This sequence joins TRBV7-2 and TRBJ2-7, with D perhaps TRBD2 (5 bases). This clonotype was obtained from a woman between 45 and 65 years old who had been exposed to COVID-19. DNA for the CDR3: TGTGCCAGCAGCTTAGCAGGGAGCTCCTACGAGCAGTACTTC. It yields the protein CASSLAGSSYEQYF.